This entry lists 13 T cell receptor beta chains sequenced from one sample in a study of blood T cell repertoires in COVID-19. Profiled with immunoSEQ multiplex PCR; TCRdb holds only in-frame clones, not every one. The profile shows about 220,000 clones, 80% to 90% of them singletons. Sequencing was done on a sample of peripheral blood. The origin of the receptors is a man aged 50-59 years with active or convalescent COVID-19.

The V call is TRBV19, the J call TRBJ1-1; possibly TRBD1 for D (6 bases). The V and J ends lost 4 bases and 1 base respectively, with 10 bases between them. Germline loops: CDR1 LNHDA, CDR2 SQIVND (reference sequence). This CDR3 is built from 14 residues. In DNA form, the CDR3 reads TGTGCCAGTAGTACCGGGACACCGAACACTGAAGCTTTCTTT. Translating gives CASSTGTPNTEAFF.

This clone was seen more than once but under ten times. V gene TRBV27 combines with J gene TRBJ1-4; 8 positions agree with TRBD1. This CDR3 has 14 residues. The trim removed 6 bases at V and 12 bases at J, leaving 12 bases unmatched. CDR1 MNHEY and CDR2 SMNVEV come from the germline V gene (reference sequence). The CDR3 DNA reads as TGTGCCAGCAGACGACAAGACCTACAGGGGGAACTGTTTTTT. Amino acid sequence: CASRRQDLQGELFF. Supplemented by reference TRBV27 and TRBJ1-4, the full variable domain reads EAQVTQNPRYLITVTGKKLTVTCSQNMNHEYMSWYRQDPGLGLRQIYYSMNVEVTDKGDVPEGYKVSRKEKRNFPLILESPSPNQTSLYFCASRRQDLQGELFFGSGTQLSVL.

The chain combines TRBV7-7 with TRBJ2-2; 9 nucleotides align to TRBD2. The J segment lost 5 bases and the V segment lost 5 bases, leaving 12 bases of the junction unmatched. The germline V gene has CDR1 SSHAT and CDR2 FNYEAQ (reference sequence). The CDR3 totals 17 residues. CDR3 sequence reads: CASSRVVAGVLTGELFF. DNA of the CDR3: TGTGCCAGCAGCCGGGTGGTAGCGGGAGTTTTGACCGGGGAGCTGTTTTTT.

The chain links TRBV2 to TRBJ2-2; D unclear. The CDR3 is made up of 13 amino acids. Deletions cut 6 bases from V and 5 bases from J, with 10 bases between. Germline V gene sequence: CDR1 SNHLY, CDR2 FYNNEI. In nucleotides, the CDR3 is TGTGCCAGCAGCCCTGAGAGGACCGGGGAGCTGTTTTTT. Its protein is CASSPERTGELFF.

This chain links TRBV29-1 with TRBJ2-3; the D gene is possibly TRBD2 (5 bases). Trimming stripped 7 bases from V and 0 bases from J, with 14 bases between. This CDR3 contains 14 residues. Germline CDR1 and CDR2: SQVTM and ANQGSEA. The CDR3 nucleotides are TGCAGCGGGACGGGGTTCCGGAGCACAGATACGCAGTATTTT. Protein product: CSGTGFRSTDTQYF.

The gene calls are TRBV28 and TRBJ2-2; possibly TRBD1 for D (8 bases). V lost 3 bases, J lost 2 bases, and 16 bases lay in between. CDR1 MDHEN and CDR2 SYDVKM come from the germline V gene. The CDR3 has 17 amino acids. CDR3 sequence reads: CASSLITGGVNTGELFF. The CDR3 DNA follows: TGTGCCAGCAGTTTGATTACAGGGGGGGTTAACACCGGGGAGCTGTTTTTT.

The chain uses TRBV4-3 and TRBJ2-7, with 10 bases lining up with TRBD2. V was pared by 2 bases and J by 3 bases, with 4 bases of the junction left unmatched. CDR1 and CDR2 from the germline V gene are LGHNA and YSLEER. This CDR3 comprises 15 residues. For the CDR3, the DNA is TGCGCCAGCAGCCAAACATCTAGCGGGAGCTACGAGCAGTACTTC. This sequence encodes CASSQTSSGSYEQYF.

The chain links TRBV21-1 to TRBJ1-2; the table's D call, TRBD1, has no DNA check behind it. TRBV21-1 is described as a pseudogene. The CDR3 spans 16 residues. In DNA, the CDR3 is TGTGCCAGCAGCAAACGGTTATGGACACGAGGCTATGGCTACACCTTC. This translates into CASSKRLWTRGYGYTF.

The chain is built from TRBV2 and TRBJ1-1; no clear D gene. The CDR3 runs to 11 residues. The V gene's germline CDR1 is SNHLY and CDR2 FYNNEI. Between the trimmed V and J ends, which lost 11 bases and 4 bases, there was a span of 11 bases. CDR3 DNA: TGTGCCGCCGGGGATTCCACTGAAGCTTTCTTT. This encodes CAAGDSTEAFF.

The chain joins TRBV7-9 to TRBJ2-7; a possible D gene is TRBD1 (6 bases). Germline lookup yields CDR1 SEHNR and CDR2 FQNEAQ (reference sequence). CDR3 length: 14 amino acids. V was clipped by 5 bases and J by 2 bases, with 13 bases between them. Written as DNA, the CDR3 is TGTGCCAGCAGCCACGGGACAAGGGCCTACGAGCAGTACTTC. Its translation: CASSHGTRAYEQYF.

V and J are TRBV6-1 and TRBJ1-5, with TRBD1 matching over 9 bases. The CDR3 totals 17 residues. V dropped 0 bases and J dropped 0; count of bases not matched to a gene: 3. Germline V gene data show CDR1 as MNHNS and CDR2 as SASEGT. The CDR3 DNA follows: TGTGCCAGCAGTGAAGCGGACAGGGGCGATAGCAATCAGCCCCAGCATTTT. Translating gives CASSEADRGDSNQPQHF.

Regarding this clone: Its ends do not fully match the called genes, so a read error is possible. The J gene is TRBJ2-1, the V gene TRBV7-7; tentative D call: TRBD1 (5 bases). Germline lookup yields CDR1 SSHAT and CDR2 FNYEAQ (reference sequence). The CDR3 is 15 amino acids. The CDR3: CASSFGSGIYNEQFF. The CDR3 nucleotides are TGTGCTAGCAGCTTTGGTTCAGGGATTTACAATGAGCAGTTCTTC.

This chain links TRBV20-1 with TRBJ1-1; D perhaps matches TRBD1 (5 bases). The CDR3 length is 12 residues. Germline V CDR1 and CDR2: DFQATT, SNEGSKA (reference sequence). V gave up 3 bases and J gave up 12 bases, with 17 bases separating them. The CDR3: CSASSGQEGTFF. The DNA for the CDR3 is TGCAGTGCTAGTTCAGGGCAGGAGGGGACTTTCTTT.